A single sample is the source of the 29 T cell receptor beta chains below, sequenced in a study of T cells after yellow fever vaccination. TCRdb re-derived calls from the 5' RACE reads in MiXCR, one entry per CDR3 protein. The profile shows just under 600,000 distinct CDR3 sequences, about 13% of them singletons. Sequenced material: PBMCs, taken on the day of the yellow fever booster vaccination. All receptors come from a young man who received the YFV17D yellow fever vaccine.

This clonotype was counted only a few times. CDR3 nucleotides: TGCAGTGCTAGAGATGAAGGCTCCTATAATTCACCCCTCCACTTT. This sequence encodes CSARDEGSYNSPLHF. The chain carries TRBV20-1 and TRBJ1-6, with D hard to call. This CDR3 region has 15 residues. Germline V gene data show CDR1 as DFQATT and CDR2 as SNEGSKA (reference sequence). The germline V and J ends were trimmed by 0 bases and 0 bases, with 6 bases remaining between them.

This clonotype was observed a few times. The chain is built from TRBV29-1 and TRBJ2-7; D may be TRBD1 or TRBD2 (5 bases each). This CDR3 is 15 amino acids long. Germline CDR1 reads SQVTM; CDR2 reads ANQGSEA. Trimming stripped 3 bases from V and 9 bases from J, with 24 bases between. The CDR3 sequence: CSVDRHRDEDWGQYF. The CDR3 nucleotides are TGCAGCGTTGATAGACACCGGGACGAAGATTGGGGGCAGTACTTC.

This clonotype was counted between two and nine times. The V gene is TRBV7-2, the J gene TRBJ2-1; a possible D gene is TRBD2 (6 bases). CDR3 length equals 15 residues. CDR1 and CDR2 (germline): SGHTA, FQGNSA. Trimming cost V 1 base and J 8 bases, with 15 bases left between them. Written as DNA, the CDR3 is TGTGCCAGCAGCTTAGTGGGAGGCAAGGGAGATGAGCAGTTCTTC. It translates to CASSLVGGKGDEQFF.

CDR3 loop: CASSLDASGSTDTQYF. The CDR3 region has the DNA TGTGCCAGCAGCTTAGATGCTAGCGGGAGCACAGATACGCAGTATTTT. The V and J genes are TRBV7-8 and TRBJ2-3, with 8 bases lining up with TRBD2. CDR3 size: 16 residues. Trimming cost V 1 base and J 0 bases; bases outside gene matches: 3. Germline V gene sequence: CDR1 SGHVS, CDR2 FQNEAQ. Full variable domain (remainder filled in from reference TRBV7-8 and TRBJ2-3): GAGVSQSPRYKVAKRGQDVALRCDPISGHVSLFWYQQALGQGPEFLTYFQNEAQLDKSGLPSDRFFAERPEGSVSTLKIQRTQQEDSAVYLCASSLDASGSTDTQYFGPGTRLTVL.

The chain is built from TRBV5-1 and TRBJ1-6, with D uncertain. Trimming left V 0 bases short and J 14 bases short, with 15 bases between. There are 14 residues in the CDR3. Looked up from germline, CDR1 is SGHRS and CDR2 is YFSETQ. The DNA of the CDR3 is TGCGCCAGCAGCTTGGAGGCATTCGAGGAGGCCCTCCACTTT. It yields the protein CASSLEAFEEALHF.

This clonotype has a handful of counts. The chain is built from TRBV3-1 and TRBJ1-4; possibly TRBD1 for D (5 bases). The CDR3 runs to 16 residues. Germline V gene sequence: CDR1 LGHDT, CDR2 YNNKEL (reference sequence). The V end was cut by 5 bases, the J end by 0 bases, with 13 bases between. For the CDR3, the DNA is TGTGCCAGCAGCGATGCATGGGGGGCAACTAATGAAAAACTGTTTTTT. Translating it yields CASSDAWGATNEKLFF.

This clonotype came up many times. The chain uses TRBV28 and TRBJ2-7; D ambiguous. This CDR3 is built from 13 residues. The germline V gene has CDR1 MDHEN and CDR2 SYDVKM. Trimming removed 3 bases from V and 2 bases from J, with 8 bases in between. The CDR3 coding sequence is TGTGCCAGCAGTTTTGGGATGACCTACGAGCAGTACTTC. As protein: CASSFGMTYEQYF.

The CDR3 sequence is CAHGERETDTQYF. In DNA form, the CDR3 reads TGTGCTCATGGCGAGCGGGAAACAGATACGCAGTATTTT. The chain is built from TRBV5-4 and TRBJ2-3; 7 bases are shared with TRBD2. This CDR3 comprises 13 residues. Germline CDR1 reads SGHNT; CDR2 reads YYREEE (reference sequence).

This clonotype was observed at least ten times. The chain recombines TRBV28 with TRBJ2-7, with 7 bases matching TRBD1. Trimming took 6 bases from V and 7 from J; bases not matched to a gene: 6. The germline gives CDR1 MDHEN, CDR2 SYDVKM. This CDR3 has 12 amino acids. The CDR3 here is CASRGTVLEQYF. CDR3 DNA: TGTGCCAGCAGGGGGACAGTACTAGAGCAGTACTTC.

The chain is built from TRBV7-2 and TRBJ2-7; 7 bases agree with TRBD1. The CDR3 totals 15 residues. Germline-derived CDR1 and CDR2 are SGHTA and FQGNSA. The trim removed 4 bases at V and 0 bases at J, leaving 6 bases unmatched. The chain's CDR3 is CASSWVTGLSYEQYF. The CDR3 DNA follows: TGTGCCAGCAGCTGGGTGACAGGGCTCTCCTACGAGCAGTACTTC.

V and J are TRBV20-1 and TRBJ1-2; D gene uncertain. There are 14 residues in the CDR3. Trimming left V 3 bases short and J 1 base short, with 12 bases between. CDR1 DFQATT and CDR2 SNEGSKA come from the germline V gene (reference sequence). For the CDR3, the DNA is TGCAGTGCTAGTGACGGTTGGGTTAACTATGGCTACACCTTC. It is translated as CSASDGWVNYGYTF.

In this sample, this clonotype turned up a few times. The chain combines TRBV27 with TRBJ2-1; TRBD2 aligns across 7 bases. CDR1 is MNHEY and CDR2 is SMNVEV in the germline V gene (reference sequence). The CDR3 is 16 amino acids. Trimming removed 1 base from V and 0 bases from J; junction bases left unmatched: 3. CDR3 coding DNA: TGTGCCAGCAGTTTATACGGGGGGAGCTCCTACAATGAGCAGTTCTTC. As protein: CASSLYGGSSYNEQFF.

The table lists this clonotype with a few counts. This chain joins TRBV7-2 and TRBJ2-3; D is ambiguous. V shed 0 bases and J shed 2 bases, with 9 bases lying between them. Germline V gives CDR1 SGHTA, CDR2 FQGNSA. This CDR3 has 15 amino acids. The CDR3 DNA is TGTGCCAGCAGCTTAGCCCGCGGAAACACAGATACGCAGTATTTT. Translated, it gives CASSLARGNTDTQYF. The full variable domain, rest sourced from reference TRBV7-2 and TRBJ2-3, is GAGVSQSPSNKVTEKGKDVELRCDPISGHTALYWYRQSLGQGLEFLIYFQGNSAPDKSGLPSDRFSAERTGGSVSTLTIQRTQQEDSAVYLCASSLARGNTDTQYFGPGTRLTVL.

The rearrangement links TRBV5-1 to TRBJ1-3; unclear D gene. The germline V gene has CDR1 SGHRS and CDR2 YFSETQ. Deletions cut 1 base from V and 0 bases from J, with 11 bases between. CDR3 length equals 16 residues. Here the CDR3 DNA reads TGCGCCAGCAGCTTGCAGTCCGTCTACTCTGGAAACACCATATATTTT. It codes for CASSLQSVYSGNTIYF. The entire variable domain, with the rest obtained from reference TRBV5-1 and TRBJ1-3, is as follows: KAGVTQTPRYLIKTRGQQVTLSCSPISGHRSVSWYQQTPGQGLQFLFEYFSETQRNKGNFPGRFSGRQFSNSRSEMNVSTLELGDSALYLCASSLQSVYSGNTIYFGEGSWLTVV.

This clonotype occurred a few times. The CDR3 nucleotides are TGTGCCTGGAACTCCGGGATAGATACGCAGTATTTT. Its protein product is CAWNSGIDTQYF. This chain links TRBV30 with TRBJ2-3; possible D gene TRBD2, 5 bases. CDR3 length: 12 residues. V gave up 4 bases and J gave up 5 bases, with 10 bases separating them. The germline CDR1 and CDR2 sequences are GTSNPN and SVGIG (reference sequence).

This chain uses TRBV6-6 with TRBJ2-5, with D uncertain. Germline V gene lookup returns CDR1 MNHNY and CDR2 SVGAGI (reference sequence). The CDR3 spans 11 residues. Trimming shortened V by 7 bases and J by 3 bases, and 6 bases separated the two germline ends. The DNA for the CDR3 is TGTGCCAGCACCGCTGAAGAGACCCAGTACTTC. Translation: CASTAEETQYF.

The chain recombines TRBV6-1 with TRBJ2-3; D tentatively reads TRBD1 or TRBD2 (5 bases each). The V end lost 7 bases, the J end lost 3 bases, and 17 bases lay between the germline ends. This CDR3 is built from 15 residues. The germline V gene has CDR1 MNHNS and CDR2 SASEGT. CDR3 in DNA: TGTGCCAGCACCCCGAACGGGGCTTGGACAGATACGCAGTATTTT. Translated: CASTPNGAWTDTQYF.

There are a few counts of this clonotype. V gene TRBV3-1 combines with J gene TRBJ1-2, with a weak D call TRBD1 (5 bases). The CDR3 sequence is 14 residues long. Trimming pared 4 bases from V and 4 bases from J, leaving 13 bases between. Germline V gene lookup returns CDR1 LGHDT and CDR2 YNNKEL (reference sequence). CDR3: CASSLSTVGYGYTF. The CDR3 DNA sequence: TGTGCCAGCAGCCTATCGACAGTTGGCTATGGCTACACCTTC.

The rearrangement joins TRBV7-3 to TRBJ2-1; the D gene is possibly TRBD2 (5 bases). The germline CDR1 and CDR2 sequences are SGHTA and FQGTGA. Trimming took off 1 base at V and 2 bases at J, with 21 bases between the two ends. The length of the CDR3 is 19 residues. The CDR3 nucleotides read TGTGCCAGCAGCTTAAGGTTTGTTGGGCGGGCGCACCCCTACAATGAGCAGTTCTTC. Translating gives CASSLRFVGRAHPYNEQFF.

The sample holds a few counts of this clonotype. The chain has TRBV6-4 and TRBJ2-2, with unresolved D. The CDR3 spans 13 residues. Germline V gene sequence: CDR1 MRHNA, CDR2 SNTAGT. Trimming left V 3 bases short and J 8 bases short, with 10 bases between. CDR3 DNA: TGTGCCAGCAGTGAGGTCCCGAAGGGGGAGCTGTTTTTT. Its protein is CASSEVPKGELFF.

This clonotype was seen only a few times. The genes are TRBV7-2 and TRBJ1-1; the D gene is possibly TRBD1 (6 bases). The length of the CDR3 is 15 residues. The germline gives CDR1 SGHTA, CDR2 FQGNSA. Trimming shortened V by 2 bases and J by 1 base, and 11 bases separated the two germline ends. CDR3 bases: TGTGCCAGCAGCTTAAGATTACAGGGGAACACTGAAGCTTTCTTT. It translates to CASSLRLQGNTEAFF.

V is TRBV20-1 and J is TRBJ1-1, with D maybe TRBD1 (5 bases). Trimming took 6 bases from V and 7 from J, leaving 18 bases between them. CDR3 length equals 13 residues. Germline V lookup: CDR1 DFQATT, CDR2 SNEGSKA (reference sequence). CDR3 sequence (DNA): TGCAGTGCCGGACACCGAGTAAGAAATGAAGCTTTCTTT. This translates into CSAGHRVRNEAFF.

In this sample, this clonotype turned up a few times. This chain connects TRBV19 to TRBJ1-1, with 8 nucleotides matching TRBD1. V lost 9 bases to trimming and J lost 4 bases; unmatched junction nucleotides: 13. Germline CDR1 LNHDA, CDR2 SQIVND (reference sequence). The CDR3 has 15 residues. This chain's CDR3 is CASLDRGLVVTEAFF. CDR3 nucleotides: TGTGCCAGCCTCGACAGGGGCCTGGTCGTCACTGAAGCTTTCTTT. Together with reference TRBV19 and TRBJ1-1, the CDR3 gives the full variable domain: DGGITQSPKYLFRKEGQNVTLSCEQNLNHDAMYWYRQDPGQGLRLIYYSQIVNDFQKGDIAEGYSVSREKKESFPLTVTSAQKNPTAFYLCASLDRGLVVTEAFFGQGTRLTVV.

This clonotype showed up just a few times. V gene TRBV4-2 combines with J gene TRBJ2-7, with 8 positions matching TRBD2. CDR1 is LGHNA, CDR2 YNFKEQ, per germline. V trimming: 0 bases; J trimming: 2 bases; junction bases outside the gene matches: 6. The CDR3 contains 16 residues. This CDR3 is CASSQEPREAAYEQYF. As DNA, the CDR3 is TGTGCCAGCAGCCAAGAACCGCGGGAGGCTGCCTACGAGCAGTACTTC.

This clonotype came up a few times. The chain links TRBV20-1 to TRBJ2-2; the D call may be TRBD1 or TRBD2 (5 bases each). There are 15 residues in the CDR3. CDR1 DFQATT and CDR2 SNEGSKA come from the germline V gene (reference sequence). V was trimmed by 3 bases and J by 0 bases, leaving 11 bases between them. The CDR3 loop is CSASFGGANTGELFF. For the CDR3, the DNA is TGCAGTGCTAGCTTTGGGGGTGCGAACACCGGGGAGCTGTTTTTT.

The chain couples TRBV3-1 to TRBJ2-3; 7 bases map to TRBD2. CDR3 size: 20 residues. Germline loops: CDR1 LGHDT, CDR2 YNNKEL (reference sequence). Germline trimming cut 2 bases from V and 3 bases from J; bases unmatched to any gene: 20. This CDR3 reads CASSQPSPSGVGGSTDTQYF. CDR3 nucleotides: TGTGCCAGCAGCCAACCAAGTCCGTCCGGAGTGGGCGGGAGTACAGATACGCAGTATTTT.

This clonotype was seen more than once but under ten times. V gene TRBV28 combines with J gene TRBJ1-2; TRBD1 matches at 7 bases. Trimming cost V 6 bases and J 5 bases; bases outside gene matches: 12. The CDR3 has 15 residues. Germline loops: CDR1 MDHEN, CDR2 SYDVKM. The DNA of the CDR3 is TGTGCCAGCAGCCCCGAGGCGACAGGGACATATGGCTACACCTTC. Its translation is CASSPEATGTYGYTF.

This chain connects TRBV19 to TRBJ2-7; D might be TRBD1 or TRBD2, each matching 6 bases. The CDR3 is 15 amino acids. V shed 3 bases and J shed 3 bases, with 15 bases lying between them. Germline loops: CDR1 LNHDA, CDR2 SQIVND (reference sequence). In DNA, the CDR3 is TGTGCCAGTAGTATCGGTGCGGGACACCTCTACGAGCAGTACTTC. It yields the protein CASSIGAGHLYEQYF.

The chain carries TRBV7-8 and TRBJ2-3; no clear D gene. V dropped 8 bases and J dropped 5 bases, with 8 bases sitting between them. CDR3 length equals 11 residues. CDR1 SGHVS and CDR2 FQNEAQ come from the germline V gene. CDR3 region: CASSVVDTQYF. The DNA of the CDR3 is TGTGCCAGCTCAGTAGTAGATACGCAGTATTTT.